The clone carrying this T cell receptor beta chain ranks as medium-sized. The CDR3 spans 11 residues. The V gene's germline CDR1 is MDHEN and CDR2 SYDVKM. Trimming cost V 5 bases and J 4 bases, with 5 bases left between them. CD25-based Treg depletion was applied to purified naive CD4+ T cells. TCRdb redid the calling of the 5' RACE reads with MiXCR, one entry per CDR3 protein. The sample holds tens of thousands of distinct CDR3 sequences; approximately 25% are singletons and the top ten take around 3.5%. This receptor was obtained from a female donor with breast cancer. Sequenced material: naive CD4+ T cells sorted from a lymph node. Subset denoted: naive CD4+ T cells, CD4+CD45RA+CD25-. This sequence joins TRBV28 and TRBJ2-5; D not certain. The CDR3 protein is CASSRGETQYF. CDR3 DNA: TGTGCCAGCAGTAGAGGAGAGACCCAGTACTTC.